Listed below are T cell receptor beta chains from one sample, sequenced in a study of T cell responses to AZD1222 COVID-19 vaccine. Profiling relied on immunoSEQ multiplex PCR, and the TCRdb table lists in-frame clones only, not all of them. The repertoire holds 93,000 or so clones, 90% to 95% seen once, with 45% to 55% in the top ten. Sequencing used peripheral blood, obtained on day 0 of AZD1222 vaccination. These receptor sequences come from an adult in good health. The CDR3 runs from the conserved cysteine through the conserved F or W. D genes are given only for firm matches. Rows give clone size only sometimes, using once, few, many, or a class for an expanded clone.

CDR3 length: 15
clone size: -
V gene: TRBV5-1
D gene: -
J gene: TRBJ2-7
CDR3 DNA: TGCGCCAGCAGCTTGGCCGTGGGTCCCCTATACGAGCAGTACTTC
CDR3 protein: CASSLAVGPLYEQYF

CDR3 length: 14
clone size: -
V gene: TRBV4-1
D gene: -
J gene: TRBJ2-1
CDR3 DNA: TGCGCCAGCAGCCAAGATTGGGGCGGGAATGAGCAGTTCTTC
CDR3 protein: CASSQDWGGNEQFF

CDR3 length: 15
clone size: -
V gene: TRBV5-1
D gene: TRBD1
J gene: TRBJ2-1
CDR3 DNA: TGCGCCAGCAGCTCCGGAGACCGACAGGGCAATGAGCAGTTCTTC
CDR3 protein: CASSSGDRQGNEQFF

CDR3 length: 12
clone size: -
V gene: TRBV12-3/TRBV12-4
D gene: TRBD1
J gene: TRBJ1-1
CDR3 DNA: TGTGCCAGCAGGCAGGGGGCCGGGAGAGCTTTCTTT
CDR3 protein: CASRQGAGRAFF

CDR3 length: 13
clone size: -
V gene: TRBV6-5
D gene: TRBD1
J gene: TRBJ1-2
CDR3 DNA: TGTGCCAGCAGGGGACAGGGAGCCTATGGCTACACCTTC
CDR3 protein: CASRGQGAYGYTF

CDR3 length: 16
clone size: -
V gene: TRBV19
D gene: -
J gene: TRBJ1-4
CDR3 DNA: TGTGCCAGTAGTATGTATGCGGGAAGAACTAATGAAAAACTGTTTTTT
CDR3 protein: CASSMYAGRTNEKLFF

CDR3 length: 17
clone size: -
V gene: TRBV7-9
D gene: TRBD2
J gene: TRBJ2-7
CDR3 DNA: TGTGCCAGCAGGCCAGGGGGACTAGCGGAGGGGGCGCACGAGCAGTACTTC
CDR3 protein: CASRPGGLAEGAHEQYF

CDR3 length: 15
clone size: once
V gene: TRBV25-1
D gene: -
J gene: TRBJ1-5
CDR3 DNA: TGTGCCAGCAGTGAATCCTCCTCCCTCGGGCAGCCCCAGCATTTT
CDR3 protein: CASSESSSLGQPQHF

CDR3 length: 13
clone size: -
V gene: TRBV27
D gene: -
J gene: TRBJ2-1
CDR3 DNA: TGTGCCAGCAGTACACAACCGAACAATGAGCAGTTCTTC
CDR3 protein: CASSTQPNNEQFF

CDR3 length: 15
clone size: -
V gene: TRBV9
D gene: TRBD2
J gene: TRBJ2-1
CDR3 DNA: TGTGCCAGCAGCGTAGTTAGCGGGAGTGCCAATGAGCAGTTCTTC
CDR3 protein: CASSVVSGSANEQFF

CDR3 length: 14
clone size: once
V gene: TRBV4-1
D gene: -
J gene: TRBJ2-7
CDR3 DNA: TGCGCCAGCAGCCAAGAGGACACCTACTACGAGCAGTACTTC
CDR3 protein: CASSQEDTYYEQYF

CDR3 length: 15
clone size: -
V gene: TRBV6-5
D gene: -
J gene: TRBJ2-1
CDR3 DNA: TGTGCCAGCAGTTACTCGACAGGACCCAACAATGAGCAGTTCTTC
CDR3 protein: CASSYSTGPNNEQFF

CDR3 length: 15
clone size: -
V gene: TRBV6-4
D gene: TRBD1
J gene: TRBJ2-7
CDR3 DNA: TGTGCCAGCTGCGACAGGGGAAGGGTAACGTGGGAGCAGTACTTC
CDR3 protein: CASCDRGRVTWEQYF

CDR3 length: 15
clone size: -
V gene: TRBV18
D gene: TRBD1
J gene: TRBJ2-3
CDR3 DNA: TGTGCCAGCTCACCACCGGGACAGGGGACAGATACGCAGTATTTT
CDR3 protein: CASSPPGQGTDTQYF

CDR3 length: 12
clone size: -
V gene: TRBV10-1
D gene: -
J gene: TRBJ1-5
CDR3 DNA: TGCGCCAGGACCGGAAGCAATCAGCCCCAGCATTTT
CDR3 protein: CARTGSNQPQHF

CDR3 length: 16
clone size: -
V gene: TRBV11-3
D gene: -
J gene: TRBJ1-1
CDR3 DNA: TGTGCCAGCACCCGGGGGGACTCACTAGCGACGGCTGAAGCTTTCTTT
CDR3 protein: CASTRGDSLATAEAFF

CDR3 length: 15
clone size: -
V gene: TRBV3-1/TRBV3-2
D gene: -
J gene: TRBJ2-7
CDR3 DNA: TGTGCCAGCAGCCAATCCGGCCCAGGGACCAACGAGCAGTACTTC
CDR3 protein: CASSQSGPGTNEQYF

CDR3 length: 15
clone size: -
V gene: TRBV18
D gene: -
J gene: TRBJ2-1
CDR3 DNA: TGTGCCAGCTCACCAGTCGGATCCCGCTACAATGAGCAGTTCTTC
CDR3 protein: CASSPVGSRYNEQFF

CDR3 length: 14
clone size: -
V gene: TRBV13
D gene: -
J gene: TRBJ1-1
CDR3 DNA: TGTGCCAGCAGCTTACAAAGGGTGAACACTGAAGCTTTCTTT
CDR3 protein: CASSLQRVNTEAFF

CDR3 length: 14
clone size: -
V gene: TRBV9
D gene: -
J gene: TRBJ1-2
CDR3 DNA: TGTGCCAGCAGCGTAGCTGAGGGTCACTATGGCTACACCTTC
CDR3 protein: CASSVAEGHYGYTF

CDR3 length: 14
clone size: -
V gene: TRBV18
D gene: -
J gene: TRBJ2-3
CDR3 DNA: TGTGCCAGCTCACAAACGGGCGCCAGGGAAGCGCAGTATTTT
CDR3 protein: CASSQTGAREAQYF

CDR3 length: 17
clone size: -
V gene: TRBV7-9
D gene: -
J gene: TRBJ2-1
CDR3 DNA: TGTGCCAGCAGCTTGGGGGTAGGAGGGAAGTCCTACAATGAGCAGTTCTTC
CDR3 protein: CASSLGVGGKSYNEQFF

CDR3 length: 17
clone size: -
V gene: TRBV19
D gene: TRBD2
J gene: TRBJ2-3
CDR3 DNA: TGTGCCAGTAGACCGACCAGACTAGCGGGAGGGACAGATACGCAGTATTTT
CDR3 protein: CASRPTRLAGGTDTQYF